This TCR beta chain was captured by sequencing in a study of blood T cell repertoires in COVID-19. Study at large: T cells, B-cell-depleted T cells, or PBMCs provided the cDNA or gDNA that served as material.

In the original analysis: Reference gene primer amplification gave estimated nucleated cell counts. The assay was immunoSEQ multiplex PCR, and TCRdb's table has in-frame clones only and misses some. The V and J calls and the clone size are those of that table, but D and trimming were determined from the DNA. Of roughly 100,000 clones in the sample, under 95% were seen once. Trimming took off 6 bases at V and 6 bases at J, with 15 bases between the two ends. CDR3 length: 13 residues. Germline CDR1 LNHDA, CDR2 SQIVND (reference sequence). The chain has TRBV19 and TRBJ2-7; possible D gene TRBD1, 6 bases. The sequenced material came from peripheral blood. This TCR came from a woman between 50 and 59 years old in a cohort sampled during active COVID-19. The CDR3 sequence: CASSATQGSEQYF. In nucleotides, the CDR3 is TGTGCCAGTAGCGCAACCCAGGGGAGCGAGCAGTACTTC.